These 10 T cell receptor beta chains came from one sample sequenced in a study of T cell responses to AZD1222 COVID-19 vaccine. TCRdb's copy holds only in-frame clones and misses some; the assay was immunoSEQ multiplex PCR. The repertoire holds over 70,000 clones, roughly 85% seen once, with approximately 20% in the top ten. The specimen was peripheral blood, collected on day 0 of AZD1222 vaccination. These receptors were collected from an adult in good health.

The chain links TRBV14 to TRBJ1-3; D gene ambiguous. Trimming removed 5 bases from V and 0 bases from J, with 5 bases in between. The germline CDR1 and CDR2 sequences are SGHDN and FVKESK. The CDR3 loop spans 13 amino acids. The CDR3 coding sequence is TGTGCCAGCAGCTGGGGCTCTGGAAACACCATATATTTT. As protein: CASSWGSGNTIYF.

The V gene is TRBV7-6, the J gene TRBJ1-1, with D uncertain. Looked up from germline, CDR1 is SGHVS and CDR2 is FNYEAQ. This CDR3 has 14 amino acids. The V end lost 5 bases, the J end lost 1 base, and 11 bases lay between the germline ends. CDR3 coding DNA: TGTGCCAGCAGCGTAAACTGGGGGAACACTGAAGCTTTCTTT. Residues: CASSVNWGNTEAFF.

The chain is built from TRBV28 and TRBJ2-3; weak D call: TRBD2 (6 bases). Trimming removed 6 bases at V and 5 bases at J, with 21 bases between. The CDR3 totals 16 residues. Looked up from germline, CDR1 is MDHEN and CDR2 is SYDVKM. Here the CDR3 DNA reads TGTGCCAGCAGAGGTGGAGGGATGGGTATAGGAGATACGCAGTATTTT. Amino acid sequence: CASRGGGMGIGDTQYF.

The chain recombines TRBV6-5 with TRBJ1-5; 7 bases line up with TRBD1. The CDR3 is 15 amino acids. Germline lookup yields CDR1 MNHEY and CDR2 SVGAGI. The J segment lost 4 bases and the V segment lost 6 bases, leaving 9 bases of the junction unmatched. CDR3 in DNA: TGTGCCAGCAGATTGCGAAAGACAGGGAATCAGCCCCAGCATTTT. Residues: CASRLRKTGNQPQHF.

The chain is built from TRBV29-1 and TRBJ1-2; no firm D call. This CDR3 is 12 amino acids long. Trimming removed 4 bases at V and 7 bases at J, with 13 bases between. CDR1 is SQVTM and CDR2 is ANQGSEA in the germline V gene. CDR3 sequence (DNA): TGCAGCGTTGGACGTCAGGAGGCTGGCTACACCTTC. Translated: CSVGRQEAGYTF.

The chain combines TRBV2 with TRBJ1-3; no firm D call. Trimming took 3 bases from V and 2 from J, leaving 5 bases between them. The CDR3 covers 13 residues. Per the germline V gene, CDR1 is SNHLY and CDR2 is FYNNEI. The CDR3 coding sequence is TGTGCCAGCAGTGACCAGACTGGAAACACCATATATTTT. Translation: CASSDQTGNTIYF.

This chain links TRBV20-1 with TRBJ1-2, with TRBD1 matching 7 bases. The V gene end was trimmed by 3 bases and the J gene end by 8 bases; junction bases not matched to a gene: 9. Germline lookup yields CDR1 DFQATT and CDR2 SNEGSKA (reference sequence). The CDR3 is 13 residues long. DNA of the CDR3: TGCAGTGCTAGTAGACAGGGAGATCGGGGCTACACCTTC. Amino acids: CSASRQGDRGYTF.

V is TRBV5-1 and J is TRBJ2-5, with D perhaps given as TRBD1 or TRBD2 (5 bases each). Per the germline V gene, CDR1 is SGHRS and CDR2 is YFSETQ. The V end was cut by 0 bases, the J end by 1 base, with 10 bases between. The CDR3 is made up of 15 amino acids. Written as DNA, the CDR3 is TGCGCCAGCAGCTTGGCCGGGGCTCCCCAAGAGACCCAGTACTTC. It encodes CASSLAGAPQETQYF.

The chain employs TRBV4-1 and TRBJ1-5; a possible D gene is TRBD1 (5 bases). V lost 8 bases and J 3 bases, leaving 20 bases between the germline ends. Germline CDR1 MGHRA, CDR2 YSYEKL. CDR3 length: 16 residues. The CDR3 here is CASHSTGTQNNQPQHF. CDR3 bases: TGCGCCAGCCATTCCACCGGGACGCAAAACAATCAGCCCCAGCATTTT.

V gene TRBV2 combines with J gene TRBJ1-2, with 8 bases that match TRBD1. Germline V gene sequence: CDR1 SNHLY, CDR2 FYNNEI. The J segment lost 3 bases and the V segment lost 6 bases, leaving 0 bases of the junction unmatched. The CDR3 is 12 residues long. The DNA for the CDR3 is TGTGCCAGCAGGACAGGGGACTATGGCTACACCTTC. It codes for CASRTGDYGYTF. Drawing the rest from reference TRBV2 and TRBJ1-2, the complete variable domain is EPEVTQTPSHQVTQMGQEVILRCVPISNHLYFYWYRQILGQKVEFLVSFYNNEISEKSEIFDDQFSVERPDGSNFTLKIRSTKLEDSAMYFCASRTGDYGYTFGSGTRLTVV.